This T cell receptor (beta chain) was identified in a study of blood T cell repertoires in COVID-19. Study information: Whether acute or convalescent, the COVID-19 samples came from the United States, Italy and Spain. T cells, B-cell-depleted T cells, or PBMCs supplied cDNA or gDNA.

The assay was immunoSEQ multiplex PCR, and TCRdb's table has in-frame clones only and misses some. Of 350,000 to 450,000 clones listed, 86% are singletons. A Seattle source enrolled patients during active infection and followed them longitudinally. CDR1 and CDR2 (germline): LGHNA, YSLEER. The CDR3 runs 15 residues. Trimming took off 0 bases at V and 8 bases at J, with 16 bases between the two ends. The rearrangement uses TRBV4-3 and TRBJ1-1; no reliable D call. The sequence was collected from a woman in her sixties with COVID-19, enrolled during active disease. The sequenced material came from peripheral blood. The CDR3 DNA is TGCGCCAGCAGCCAAGAGTTGGGGAGAAGGACCGAAGCTTTCTTT. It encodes CASSQELGRRTEAFF.